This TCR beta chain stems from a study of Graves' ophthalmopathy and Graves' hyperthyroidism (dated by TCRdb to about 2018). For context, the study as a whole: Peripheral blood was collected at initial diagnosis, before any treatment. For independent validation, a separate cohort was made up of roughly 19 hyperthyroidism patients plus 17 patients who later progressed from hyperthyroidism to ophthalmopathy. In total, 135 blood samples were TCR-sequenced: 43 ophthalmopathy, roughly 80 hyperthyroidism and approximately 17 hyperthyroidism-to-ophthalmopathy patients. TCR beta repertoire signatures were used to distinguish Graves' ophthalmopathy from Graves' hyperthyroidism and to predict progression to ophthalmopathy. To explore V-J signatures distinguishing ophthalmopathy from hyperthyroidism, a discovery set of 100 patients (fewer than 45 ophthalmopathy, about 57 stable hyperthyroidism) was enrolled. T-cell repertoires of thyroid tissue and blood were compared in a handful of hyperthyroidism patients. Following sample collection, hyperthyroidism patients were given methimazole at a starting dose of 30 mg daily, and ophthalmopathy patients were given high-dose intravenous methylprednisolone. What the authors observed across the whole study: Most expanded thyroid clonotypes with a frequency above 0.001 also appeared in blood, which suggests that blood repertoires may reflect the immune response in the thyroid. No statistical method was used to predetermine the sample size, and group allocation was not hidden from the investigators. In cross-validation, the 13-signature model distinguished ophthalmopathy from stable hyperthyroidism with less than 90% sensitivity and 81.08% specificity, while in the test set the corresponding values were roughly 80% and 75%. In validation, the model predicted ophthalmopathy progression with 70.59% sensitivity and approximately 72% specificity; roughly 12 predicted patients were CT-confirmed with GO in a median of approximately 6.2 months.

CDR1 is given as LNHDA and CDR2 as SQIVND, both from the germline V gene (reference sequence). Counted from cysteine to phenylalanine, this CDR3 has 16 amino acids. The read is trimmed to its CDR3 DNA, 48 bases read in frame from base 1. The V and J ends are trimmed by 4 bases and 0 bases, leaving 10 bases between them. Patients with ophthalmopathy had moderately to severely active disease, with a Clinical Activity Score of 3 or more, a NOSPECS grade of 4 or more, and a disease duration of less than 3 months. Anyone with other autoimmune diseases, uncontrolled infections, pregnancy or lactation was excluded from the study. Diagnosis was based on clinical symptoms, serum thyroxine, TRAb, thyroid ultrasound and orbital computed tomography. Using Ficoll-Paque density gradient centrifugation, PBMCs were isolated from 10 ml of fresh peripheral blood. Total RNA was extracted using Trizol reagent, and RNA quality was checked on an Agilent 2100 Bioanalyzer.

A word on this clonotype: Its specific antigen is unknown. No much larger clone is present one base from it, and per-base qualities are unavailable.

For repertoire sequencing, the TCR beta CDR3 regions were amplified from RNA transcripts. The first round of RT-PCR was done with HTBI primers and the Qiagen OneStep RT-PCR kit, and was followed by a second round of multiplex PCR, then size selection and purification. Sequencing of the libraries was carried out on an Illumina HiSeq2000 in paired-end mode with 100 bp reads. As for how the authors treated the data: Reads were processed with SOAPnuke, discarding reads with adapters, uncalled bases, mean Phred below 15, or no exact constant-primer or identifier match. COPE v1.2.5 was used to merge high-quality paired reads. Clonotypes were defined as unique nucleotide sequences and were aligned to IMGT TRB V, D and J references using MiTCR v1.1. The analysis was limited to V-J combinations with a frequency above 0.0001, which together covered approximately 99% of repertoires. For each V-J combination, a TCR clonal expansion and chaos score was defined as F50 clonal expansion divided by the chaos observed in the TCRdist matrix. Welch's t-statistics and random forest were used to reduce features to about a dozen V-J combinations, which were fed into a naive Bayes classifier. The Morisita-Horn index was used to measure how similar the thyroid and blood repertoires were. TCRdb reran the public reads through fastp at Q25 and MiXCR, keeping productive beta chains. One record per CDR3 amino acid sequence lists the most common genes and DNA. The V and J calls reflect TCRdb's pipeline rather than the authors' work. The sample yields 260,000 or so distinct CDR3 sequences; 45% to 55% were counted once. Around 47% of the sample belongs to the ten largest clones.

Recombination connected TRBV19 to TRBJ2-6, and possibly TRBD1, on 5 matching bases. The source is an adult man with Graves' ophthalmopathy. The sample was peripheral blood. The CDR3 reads CASSTNRHSGANVLTF. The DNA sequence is TGTGCCAGTAGTACCAACAGGCACTCTGGGGCCAACGTCCTGACTTTC.